Listed below are T cell receptor beta chains from one sample, sequenced in a study of beta chain features in type 1 diabetes. Clones were read by immunoSEQ multiplex PCR, and TCRdb kept only the in-frame ones, dropping some. The profile covers under 200,000 clones, with around a tenth appearing a single time and less than 0.5% taken by the ten largest. Material for sequencing was central memory CD4+ T cells from blood. These receptors came from a man aged 30 to 39 with type 1 diabetes. Each CDR3 is given with its conserved first and last residue. Each record gives: CDR3 protein, CDR3 DNA, clone size, J gene, V gene, D gene. A D gene is named only where the DNA matches it firmly. Only some rows state a clone size, as once, few, many or a class for expanded clones.

cdr3_aa: CASQRTEYNEQFF
cdr3_nt: TGCGCCAGCCAACGGACAGAGTACAATGAGCAGTTCTTC
clone_size: few
j_call: TRBJ2-1
v_call: TRBV10-2
d_call: -

cdr3_aa: CASSSGLYNEQFF
cdr3_nt: TGTGCCAGCAGCTCGGGACTTTACAATGAGCAGTTCTTC
clone_size: few
j_call: TRBJ2-1
v_call: TRBV7-2
d_call: -

cdr3_aa: CASSQEGVGPAFF
cdr3_nt: TGCGCCAGCAGCCAAGAGGGAGTAGGGCCAGCTTTCTTT
clone_size: few
j_call: TRBJ1-1
v_call: TRBV4-3
d_call: -

cdr3_aa: CASSRSGEETQYF
cdr3_nt: TGTGCCAGCAGTCGTAGCGGAGAAGAGACCCAGTACTTC
clone_size: few
j_call: TRBJ2-5
v_call: TRBV2
d_call: -

cdr3_aa: CSVPTGPTTDTQYF
cdr3_nt: TGCAGCGTCCCGACAGGACCTACCACAGATACGCAGTATTTT
clone_size: -
j_call: TRBJ2-3
v_call: TRBV29-1
d_call: -

cdr3_aa: CASSLTGAVNTEAFF
cdr3_nt: TGCGCCAGCAGCTTAACAGGGGCTGTGAACACTGAAGCTTTCTTT
clone_size: -
j_call: TRBJ1-1
v_call: TRBV5-1
d_call: TRBD1

cdr3_aa: CASSQGTERPYNEQFF
cdr3_nt: TGCGCCAGCAGCCAAGGTACCGAGCGACCCTACAATGAGCAGTTCTTC
clone_size: -
j_call: TRBJ2-1
v_call: TRBV4-3
d_call: -

cdr3_aa: CASSVLAGPSGELFF
cdr3_nt: TGTGCCAGCAGCGTGCTAGCGGGACCATCCGGGGAGCTGTTTTTT
clone_size: -
j_call: TRBJ2-2
v_call: TRBV7-3
d_call: TRBD2

cdr3_aa: CASSMKSSYNEQFF
cdr3_nt: TGTGCCAGTAGTATGAAGAGCTCCTACAATGAGCAGTTCTTC
clone_size: -
j_call: TRBJ2-1
v_call: TRBV19
d_call: -

cdr3_aa: CASSLDSGAAGANVLTF
cdr3_nt: TGCGCCAGCAGCTTGGACAGCGGGGCGGCTGGGGCCAACGTCCTGACTTTC
clone_size: -
j_call: TRBJ2-6
v_call: TRBV5-1
d_call: TRBD2

cdr3_aa: CSPQGRTEAFF
cdr3_nt: TGCAGTCCACAGGGACGGACTGAAGCTTTCTTT
clone_size: -
j_call: TRBJ1-1
v_call: TRBV20-1
d_call: -

cdr3_aa: CASNRGEGANVLTF
cdr3_nt: TGTGCCAGCAACAGGGGGGAAGGGGCCAACGTCCTGACTTTC
clone_size: few
j_call: TRBJ2-6
v_call: TRBV28
d_call: TRBD1

cdr3_aa: CASSRERDTQYF
cdr3_nt: TGTGCCAGCTCACGCGAGCGGGATACGCAGTATTTT
clone_size: -
j_call: TRBJ2-3
v_call: TRBV18
d_call: -

cdr3_aa: CASSLRGTYNEQFF
cdr3_nt: TGTGCCAGCAGCTTACGGGGAACCTACAATGAGCAGTTCTTC
clone_size: few
j_call: TRBJ2-1
v_call: TRBV7-2
d_call: -

cdr3_aa: CASSYPGQGGVQPQHF
cdr3_nt: TGTGCCAGCAGTTATCCGGGACAGGGTGGTGTTCAGCCCCAGCATTTT
clone_size: few
j_call: TRBJ1-5
v_call: TRBV28
d_call: TRBD1

cdr3_aa: CASSYQGAGFGGYTF
cdr3_nt: TGTGCCAGCAGTTATCAGGGAGCGGGTTTCGGTGGCTACACCTTC
clone_size: once
j_call: TRBJ1-2
v_call: TRBV28
d_call: -

cdr3_aa: CATSRGEKLFF
cdr3_nt: TGTGCCACCTCTCGGGGGGAAAAACTGTTTTTT
clone_size: many
j_call: TRBJ1-4
v_call: TRBV28
d_call: -

cdr3_aa: CASSRTGTTDTQYF
cdr3_nt: TGTGCCAGCAGCCGCACAGGGACCACAGATACGCAGTATTTT
clone_size: few
j_call: TRBJ2-3
v_call: TRBV7-3
d_call: -

cdr3_aa: CASSVQTIYEQYF
cdr3_nt: TGTGCCAGCAGTGTACAGACAATTTACGAGCAGTACTTC
clone_size: many
j_call: TRBJ2-7
v_call: TRBV2
d_call: -

cdr3_aa: CASTGTTNTGELFF
cdr3_nt: TGTGCCAGCACCGGGACTACGAACACCGGGGAGCTGTTTTTT
clone_size: -
j_call: TRBJ2-2
v_call: TRBV2
d_call: TRBD2

cdr3_aa: CASSYSRRESSDTQYF
cdr3_nt: TGTGCCAGCAGTTACTCGAGGAGGGAGTCGTCCGATACGCAGTATTTT
clone_size: -
j_call: TRBJ2-3
v_call: TRBV6-5
d_call: -

cdr3_aa: CASSNTVGSYNEQFF
cdr3_nt: TGTGCCAGCAGCAATACAGTTGGTTCCTACAATGAGCAGTTCTTC
clone_size: few
j_call: TRBJ2-1
v_call: TRBV9
d_call: -

cdr3_aa: CASSPQLLEIMNTEAFF
cdr3_nt: TGTGCCAGCTCACCACAACTACTCGAAATCATGAACACTGAAGCTTTCTTT
clone_size: -
j_call: TRBJ1-1
v_call: TRBV18
d_call: -